This paragraph covers one TCR beta chain sequence. The antigen is unknown. The sample belongs to a study of post-analysis software for immune sequencing data. Across the whole study: The disease courses covered relapsing-remitting, secondary progressive and progressive-relapsing multiple sclerosis.

The TCR beta cDNA libraries contained unique molecular identifiers. The authors obtained approximately 540,000 cDNA molecules from approximately 1 to 10 million T cells. MiXCR, run by TCRdb on the PCR reads, gives a single entry per CDR3 protein. The sample shows approximately 660,000 distinct CDR3 sequences, roughly three fifths of them seen only once. Whole-study results and caveats: Under the F measure, samples that were prepared in one batch clustered strongly together. TRBV5-6, TRBV5-1 and TRBV20-1 belonged to a set of five TRBV segments that were more frequent in patients than controls.

The CDR3 has 15 amino acids. V gave up 0 bases and J gave up 2 bases, with 10 bases separating them. CDR1 is SGHRS, CDR2 YFSETQ, per germline. This sequence joins TRBV5-1 and TRBJ2-3; D call uncertain. Sequenced sample: blood. The clonotype originates from a girl aged 2 to 10 with multiple sclerosis. CDR3 protein: CASSLGPFNTDTQYF. The CDR3 DNA reads TGCGCCAGCAGCTTGGGACCCTTTAACACAGATACGCAGTATTTT. Together with reference TRBV5-1 and TRBJ2-3, the CDR3 gives the full variable domain: KAGVTQTPRYLIKTRGQQVTLSCSPISGHRSVSWYQQTPGQGLQFLFEYFSETQRNKGNFPGRFSGRQFSNSRSEMNVSTLELGDSALYLCASSLGPFNTDTQYFGPGTRLTVL.